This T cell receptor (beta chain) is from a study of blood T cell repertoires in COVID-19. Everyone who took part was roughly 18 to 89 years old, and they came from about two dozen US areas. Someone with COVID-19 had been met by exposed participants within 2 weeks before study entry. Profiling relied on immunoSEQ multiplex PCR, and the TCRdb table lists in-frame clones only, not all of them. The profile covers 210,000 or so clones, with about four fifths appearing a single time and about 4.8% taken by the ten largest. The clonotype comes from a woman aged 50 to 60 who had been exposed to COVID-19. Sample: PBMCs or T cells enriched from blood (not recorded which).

This chain's CDR3 is CASSLGPGTEAFF. CDR3 coding DNA: TGTGCCAGCAGTTTAGGGCCAGGAACTGAAGCTTTCTTT. The rearrangement joins TRBV27 to TRBJ1-1; D unresolved. V was cut by 2 bases and J by 5 bases, with 9 bases left in between. Germline lookup yields CDR1 MNHEY and CDR2 SMNVEV (reference sequence). The CDR3 spans 13 residues.